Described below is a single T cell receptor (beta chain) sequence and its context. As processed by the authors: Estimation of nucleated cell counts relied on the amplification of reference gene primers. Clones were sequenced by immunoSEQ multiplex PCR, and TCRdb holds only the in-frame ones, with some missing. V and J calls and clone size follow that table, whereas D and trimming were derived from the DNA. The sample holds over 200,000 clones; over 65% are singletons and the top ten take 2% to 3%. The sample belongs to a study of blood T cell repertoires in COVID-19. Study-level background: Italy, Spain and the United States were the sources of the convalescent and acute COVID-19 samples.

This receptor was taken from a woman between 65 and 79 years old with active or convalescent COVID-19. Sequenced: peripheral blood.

The CDR3 region has the DNA TGCAGTGCTCTACAGGGGGGCAAACTGTTTTTT. Translation gives CSALQGGKLFF. The genes are TRBV20-1 and TRBJ1-4; 8 nucleotides line up with TRBD1. Germline CDR1 and CDR2: DFQATT and SNEGSKA (reference sequence). The CDR3 is 11 amino acids. V lost 5 bases and J lost 11; bases outside the gene matches: 4.